This TCR beta chain emerged from a study of blood T cell repertoires in COVID-19. TCRdb keeps only in-frame clones here, not all; method: immunoSEQ multiplex PCR. The table shows 250,000 to 300,000 clones, with 85% to 90% occurring only once. With 4 bases clipped from V and 5 bases from J, the junction kept 8 bases outside the gene matches. The length of the CDR3 is 15 residues. Germline V gene lookup returns CDR1 SGHRS and CDR2 YFSETQ. Two consecutive negative NP/OP PCR tests, clearance, or resolved symptoms defined Cohort 3 recovery. V usage is TRBV5-1 and J usage is TRBJ2-5; 10 nucleotides align to TRBD1. This sequence originates from an older woman who had recovered from COVID-19. The sample taken for sequencing was PBMCs or T cells enriched from blood (not recorded which). CDR3 DNA: TGCGCCAGCAGCCCCGACAGGGGGCTTATCGAGACCCAGTACTTC. Translation: CASSPDRGLIETQYF.